Here is one T cell receptor (beta chain) with its context. Antigen unknown. The assay was immunoSEQ multiplex PCR, and TCRdb's table has in-frame clones only and misses some. The table has approximately 16,000 clones, 35% to 45% seen once. The sample is drawn from a study of siplizumab effects on memory and regulatory T cells. Trimming took 5 bases from V and 0 from J, leaving 11 bases between them. CDR1 and CDR2 (germline): SGHTA, FQGNSA. The CDR3 contains 15 residues. Responder and stimulator cells in the mixed lymphocyte reaction were cultured together for around 6 days at 37°C. This sequence was found in a human donor in good health; the cells came from an allogeneic mixed lymphocyte reaction. Some clones in this sample may be carry-over from other donors' samples. The sequencing input was CFSE-low (dividing) CD4+ T cells sorted from an allogeneic mixed lymphocyte reaction. The V call is TRBV7-2, the J call TRBJ2-1, with no clear D. CDR3 nucleotides: TGTGCCAGCAGCCCCCTGGTCAGCTCCTACAATGAGCAGTTCTTC. Its translation is CASSPLVSSYNEQFF.